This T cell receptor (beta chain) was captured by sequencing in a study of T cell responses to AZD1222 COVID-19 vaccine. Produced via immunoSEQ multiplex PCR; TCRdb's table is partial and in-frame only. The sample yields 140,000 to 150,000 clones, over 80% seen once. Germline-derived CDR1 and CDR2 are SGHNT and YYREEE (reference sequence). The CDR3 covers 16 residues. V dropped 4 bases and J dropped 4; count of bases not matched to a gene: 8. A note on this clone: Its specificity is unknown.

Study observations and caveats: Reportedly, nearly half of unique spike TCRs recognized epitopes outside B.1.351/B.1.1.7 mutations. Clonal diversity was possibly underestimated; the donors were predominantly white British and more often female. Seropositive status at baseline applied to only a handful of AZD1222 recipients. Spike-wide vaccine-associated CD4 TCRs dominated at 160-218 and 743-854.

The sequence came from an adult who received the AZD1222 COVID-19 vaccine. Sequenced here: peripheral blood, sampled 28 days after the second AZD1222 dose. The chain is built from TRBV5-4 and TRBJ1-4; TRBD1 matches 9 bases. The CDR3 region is CASSRELTGGNEKLFF. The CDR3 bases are TGTGCCAGCAGCCGAGAGTTGACAGGGGGTAATGAAAAACTGTTTTTT.